Listed here are 14 T cell receptor beta chains from one sample, sequenced in a study of shared clonotypes between healthy human individuals. Naive CD8 isolation took CD45RO-negative cells positively selected for CCR7 and excluded terminally differentiated effector memory CD45RA+ cells. Assay used: immunoSEQ multiplex PCR; TCRdb lists only in-frame clones, some missing. The profile shows 2 million or so clones, 85% to 95% of them singletons. Sequencing was done on a sample of naive CD8+ T cells sorted from blood. The receptors originated from a man aged 18 to 29 in good health.

About this clone itself: Other nucleotide sequences from this sample produce the same CDR3. The chain uses TRBV6-1 and TRBJ2-7, with 12 bases fitting TRBD2. Germline trimming cut 3 bases from V and 5 bases from J; bases unmatched to any gene: 5. Germline CDR1 is MNHNS and CDR2 is SASEGT. CDR3 length equals 15 residues. The CDR3 DNA follows: TGTGCCAGCAGTGAGGAACTAGCGGGGGGCCACGAGCAGTACTTC. This sequence encodes CASSEELAGGHEQYF.

The chain is built from TRBV9 and TRBJ1-2; TRBD1 matches at 9 bases. Trimming cost V 2 bases and J 6 bases; bases outside gene matches: 11. Germline-derived CDR1 and CDR2 are SGDLS and YYNGEE. The CDR3 totals 16 residues. CDR3 coding DNA: TGTGCCAGCAGCGTCCCAACCGGGACAGGGAGGGATGGCTACACCTTC. Amino acids: CASSVPTGTGRDGYTF.

The chain couples TRBV4-1 to TRBJ1-4; unclear D gene. This CDR3 spans 13 amino acids. Germline V gene lookup returns CDR1 MGHRA and CDR2 YSYEKL. V was trimmed by 2 bases and J by 7 bases, leaving 8 bases between them. CDR3 sequence reads: CASSQLGSEKLFF. The DNA of the CDR3 is TGCGCCAGCAGCCAACTAGGGAGTGAAAAACTGTTTTTT.

This clone has a single count. The rearrangement links TRBV7-9 to TRBJ1-2; the D is unclear. V shed 0 bases and J shed 4 bases, with 12 bases lying between them. Germline CDR1 reads SEHNR; CDR2 reads FQNEAQ (reference sequence). CDR3 length: 15 residues. The CDR3 protein is CASSLAVRGSYGYTF. The CDR3, as DNA: TGTGCCAGCAGCTTAGCTGTTAGAGGTTCCTATGGCTACACCTTC.

The chain employs TRBV7-9 and TRBJ2-3, with D tentatively TRBD1 (5 bases). The length of the CDR3 is 14 residues. V lost 6 bases to trimming and J lost 4 bases, with 14 bases between them. Germline V gene data show CDR1 as SEHNR and CDR2 as FQNEAQ (reference sequence). CDR3 nucleotide sequence: TGTGCCAGCAGTTGGGGCGCCCCAGCAGATACGCAGTATTTT. Protein: CASSWGAPADTQYF.

The chain employs TRBV28 and TRBJ2-7; TRBD1 agrees at 9 bases. CDR3 length: 15 residues. Germline-derived CDR1 and CDR2 are MDHEN and SYDVKM. V was clipped by 3 bases and J by 5 bases; unmatched bases: 8. CDR3 DNA sequence: TGTGCCAGCAGTTTCCCTATCACAGGGGGCGACGAGCAGTACTTC. Protein product: CASSFPITGGDEQYF.

This chain joins TRBV15 and TRBJ2-1; D gene uncertain. The germline gives CDR1 LNHNV, CDR2 YYDKDF (reference sequence). The CDR3 is made up of 14 amino acids. The V gene lost 0 bases and the J gene lost 5 bases, with 8 bases spanning the gap. The CDR3 DNA is TGTGCCACCAGCAGAGATCCGGTGGACAATGAGCAGTTCTTC. Its translation: CATSRDPVDNEQFF.

This sequence joins TRBV27 and TRBJ2-7, with TRBD1 identical over 8 bases. J gave up 1 base and V 7 bases, and 9 bases lay outside the gene matches. The CDR3 runs 15 residues. Germline V gene data show CDR1 as MNHEY and CDR2 as SMNVEV (reference sequence). The CDR3 bases are TGTGCCAGCAACCCTGGACAGGGCACTTCCTACGAGCAGTACTTC. It codes for CASNPGQGTSYEQYF.

The chain has TRBV5-1 and TRBJ2-7; D is possibly TRBD1 (5 bases). Germline V gene lookup returns CDR1 SGHRS and CDR2 YFSETQ. V was pared by 0 bases and J by 5 bases, with 12 bases between. The CDR3 has 14 residues. This CDR3 is CASSLVPGNNEQYF. In nucleotides, the CDR3 is TGCGCCAGCAGCTTGGTACCAGGGAACAACGAGCAGTACTTC.

V gene TRBV7-9 combines with J gene TRBJ2-7, with no clear D. Per the germline V gene, CDR1 is SEHNR and CDR2 is FQNEAQ (reference sequence). This CDR3 region has 12 residues. Trimming took off 4 bases at V and 6 bases at J, with 10 bases between the two ends. The DNA for the CDR3 is TGTGCCAGCAGCTCCCTAAATTCCGAGCAGTACTTC. This translates into CASSSLNSEQYF.

Here the CDR3 DNA reads TGTGCCAGCAGCCGAGGTGGGGTCGAGCAGTACTTC. Its protein product is CASSRGGVEQYF. The chain couples TRBV11-1 to TRBJ2-7; D not certain. The CDR3 consists of 12 residues. The germline CDR1 and CDR2 sequences are SGHAT and FQDESV (reference sequence). Trimming removed 5 bases from V and 6 bases from J, with 11 bases in between.

About this clone itself: This CDR3 is also generated by other DNA sequences in the sample. The chain recombines TRBV4-1 with TRBJ1-1; D remains ambiguous. CDR3 size: 13 residues. Germline-derived CDR1 and CDR2 are MGHRA and YSYEKL. Trimming took 2 bases from V and 1 from J, leaving 5 bases between them. The CDR3 sequence is CASSQTENTEAFF. CDR3 coding DNA: TGCGCCAGCAGCCAAACCGAGAACACTGAAGCTTTCTTT.

The chain is built from TRBV29-1 and TRBJ1-4; D not resolved. V lost 2 bases to trimming and J lost 10 bases, with 14 bases between them. The CDR3 covers 13 residues. Germline loops: CDR1 SQVTM, CDR2 ANQGSEA. This CDR3 is CSVESQLGGKLFF. The CDR3 nucleotides read TGCAGCGTTGAATCACAACTGGGCGGAAAACTGTTTTTT.

J is TRBJ1-5 and V is TRBV6-1; D unclear. CDR3 length: 15 amino acids. V was shortened by 4 bases and J by 0 bases, with 10 bases between the two germline ends. Germline V lookup: CDR1 MNHNS, CDR2 SASEGT. The CDR3 region has the DNA TGTGCCAGCAGTGGGATAGAGCATAGCAATCAGCCCCAGCATTTT. Translation: CASSGIEHSNQPQHF.